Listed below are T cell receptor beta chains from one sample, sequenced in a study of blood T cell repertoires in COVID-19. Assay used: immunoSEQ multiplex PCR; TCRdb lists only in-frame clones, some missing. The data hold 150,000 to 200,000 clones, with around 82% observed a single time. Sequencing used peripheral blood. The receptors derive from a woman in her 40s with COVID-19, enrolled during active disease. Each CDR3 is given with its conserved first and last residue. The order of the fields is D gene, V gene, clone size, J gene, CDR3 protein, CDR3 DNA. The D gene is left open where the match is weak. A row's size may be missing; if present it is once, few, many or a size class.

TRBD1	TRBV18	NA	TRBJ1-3	CASSSRDRRSSGNTIYF	TGTGCCAGCTCATCCCGGGACAGGCGGAGCTCTGGAAACACCATATATTTT
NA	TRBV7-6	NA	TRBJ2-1	CASSMGLPLGEQFF	TGTGCCAGCAGCATGGGACTCCCGTTGGGTGAGCAGTTCTTC
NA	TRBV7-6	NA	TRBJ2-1	CASSLVPALGNEQFF	TGTGCCAGCAGCTTAGTCCCCGCCCTCGGCAATGAGCAGTTCTTC
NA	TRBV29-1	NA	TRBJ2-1	CSALPGLYNEQFF	TGCAGCGCCCTCCCGGGACTCTACAATGAGCAGTTCTTC
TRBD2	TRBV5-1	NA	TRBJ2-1	CASSLVPSGSLTEQFF	TGCGCCAGCAGCTTGGTGCCTAGCGGGAGCCTTACAGAGCAGTTCTTC
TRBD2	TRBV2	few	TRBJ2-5	CASSDSGRETQYF	TGTGCCAGCAGTGATAGCGGGCGGGAGACCCAGTACTTC
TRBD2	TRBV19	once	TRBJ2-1	CASKTGTSVNEQFF	TGTGCCAGTAAAACCGGGACTAGCGTTAATGAGCAGTTCTTC
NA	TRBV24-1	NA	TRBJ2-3	CATGDARDTQYF	TGTGCCACCGGAGACGCAAGAGATACGCAGTATTTT
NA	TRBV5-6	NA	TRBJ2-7	CASSLQFKPYEQYF	TGTGCCAGCAGCTTACAGTTTAAGCCCTACGAGCAGTACTTC
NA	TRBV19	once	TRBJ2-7	CASSVTRQVYEQYF	TGTGCCAGTAGTGTGACCCGACAGGTCTACGAGCAGTACTTC
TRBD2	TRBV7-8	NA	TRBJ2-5	CASSHGGLAGQETQYF	TGTGCCAGCAGCCATGGGGGACTAGCGGGCCAAGAGACCCAGTACTTC
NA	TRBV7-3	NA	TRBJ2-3	CASSFGAGPTDTQYF	TGTGCCAGCAGCTTCGGGGCGGGGCCCACAGATACGCAGTATTTT
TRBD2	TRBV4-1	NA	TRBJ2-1	CASSQTLAGVGYEQFF	TGCGCCAGCAGCCAGACTCTAGCGGGAGTCGGCTATGAGCAGTTCTTC
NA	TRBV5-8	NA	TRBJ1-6	CASKSGRRSPLHF	TGTGCCAGCAAATCGGGGAGAAGGTCACCCCTCCACTTT
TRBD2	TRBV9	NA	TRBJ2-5	CASSAGTKETQYF	TGTGCCAGCAGCGCCGGGACTAAAGAGACCCAGTACTTC
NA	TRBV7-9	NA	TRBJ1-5	CASSLQFGSGAGQPQHF	TGTGCCAGCAGCTTACAATTTGGCAGTGGCGCCGGGCAGCCCCAGCATTTT
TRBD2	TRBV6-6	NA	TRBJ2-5	CASSRLAGGNGETQYF	TGTGCCAGCAGTCGGCTAGCGGGAGGGAACGGGGAGACCCAGTACTTC
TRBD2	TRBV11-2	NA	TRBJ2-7	CASTTGPSGTSGREVQYF	TGTGCCAGCACTACAGGGCCGTCTGGGACTAGCGGGAGGGAGGTGCAGTACTTC
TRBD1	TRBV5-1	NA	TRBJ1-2	CASNSGGGGYGYTF	TGCGCCAGCAACTCAGGGGGTGGAGGCTATGGCTACACCTTC
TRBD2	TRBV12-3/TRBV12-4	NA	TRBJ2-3	CASSSTRLAEYF	TGTGCCAGCAGCTCCACACGGCTAGCGGAGTATTTT
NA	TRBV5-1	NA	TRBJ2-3	CASSRRFGGTDTQYF	TGCGCCAGCAGTCGGAGGTTCGGCGGCACAGATACGCAGTATTTT
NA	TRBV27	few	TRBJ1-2	CASSLRGNGYTF	TGTGCCAGCAGTTTGAGGGGGAATGGCTACACCTTC
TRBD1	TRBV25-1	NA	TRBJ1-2	CASSVAGGYGYTF	TGTGCCAGCAGTGTGGCAGGGGGCTATGGCTACACCTTC
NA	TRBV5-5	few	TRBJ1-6	CASGVQGRDSPLHF	TGTGCCAGCGGGGTACAGGGAAGGGATTCACCCCTCCACTTT
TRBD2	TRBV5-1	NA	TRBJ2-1	CASSLDIAGGPVEQFF	TGCGCCAGCAGCTTGGACATAGCGGGAGGGCCTGTTGAGCAGTTCTTC
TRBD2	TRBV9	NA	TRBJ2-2	CASSVGGVSGRTGELFF	TGTGCCAGCAGCGTAGGGGGGGTTAGCGGGAGAACCGGGGAGCTGTTTTTT
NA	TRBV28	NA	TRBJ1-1	CASSKTGGAGNTEAFF	TGTGCCAGCAGTAAAACGGGGGGGGCAGGAAACACTGAAGCTTTCTTT
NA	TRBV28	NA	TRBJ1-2	CASSLVGLGGYTF	TGTGCCAGCAGTTTGGTGGGTCTAGGTGGCTACACCTTC
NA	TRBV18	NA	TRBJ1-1	CASSPPSFSPTEAFF	TGTGCCAGCTCACCACCTAGTTTTTCTCCCACTGAAGCTTTCTTT
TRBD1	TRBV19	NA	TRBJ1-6	CASRQTGDNSPLHF	TGTGCCAGTAGGCAGACAGGGGACAATTCACCCCTCCACTTT
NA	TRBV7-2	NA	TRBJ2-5	CASSQSLTLETQYF	TGTGCCAGCAGTCAGTCCTTAACCTTGGAGACCCAGTACTTC
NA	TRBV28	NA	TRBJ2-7	CASSFQRSYEQYF	TGTGCCAGCAGTTTTCAGCGGTCCTACGAGCAGTACTTC
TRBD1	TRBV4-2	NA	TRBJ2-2	CASSDRDRGRTGELFF	TGTGCCAGCAGCGACAGGGACAGGGGGCGGACCGGGGAGCTGTTTTTT
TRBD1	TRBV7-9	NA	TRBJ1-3	CASKGAAGNTIYF	TGTGCCAGCAAGGGGGCGGCTGGAAACACCATATATTTT
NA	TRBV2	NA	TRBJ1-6	CASSAGSPLHF	TGTGCCAGCAGTGCAGGCTCACCCCTCCACTTT
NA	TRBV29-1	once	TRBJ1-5	CSVYLAGGQNQPQHF	TGCAGCGTTTACTTGGCGGGAGGGCAGAATCAGCCCCAGCATTTT
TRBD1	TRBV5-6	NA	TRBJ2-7	CASSFAGTADEQYF	TGTGCCAGCAGCTTTGCCGGGACAGCGGACGAGCAGTACTTC
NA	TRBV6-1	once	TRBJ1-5	CASSGRVRGINQPQHF	TGTGCCAGCAGTGGACGCGTGCGGGGGATCAATCAGCCCCAGCATTTT
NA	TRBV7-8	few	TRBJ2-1	CASSYLENSYNEQFF	TGTGCCAGCAGCTACCTGGAAAACAGCTACAATGAGCAGTTCTTC
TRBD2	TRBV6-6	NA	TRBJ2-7	CASSSGGSYEQYF	TGTGCCAGCAGTTCGGGGGGCTCCTACGAGCAGTACTTC
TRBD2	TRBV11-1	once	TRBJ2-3	CASSLAGGYTDTQYF	TGTGCCAGCAGCTTGGCGGGGGGATACACAGATACGCAGTATTTT
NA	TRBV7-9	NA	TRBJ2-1	CASSPRNPLGSYNEQFF	TGTGCCAGCAGCCCACGAAACCCACTAGGGTCCTACAATGAGCAGTTCTTC
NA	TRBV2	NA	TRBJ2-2	CASSSDRQLFF	TGTGCCAGCAGCTCCGACAGGCAGCTGTTTTTT
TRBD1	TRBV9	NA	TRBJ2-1	CASRAFPGTGGHSNEQFF	TGTGCCAGCCGCGCTTTTCCTGGGACAGGGGGACATAGCAATGAGCAGTTCTTC
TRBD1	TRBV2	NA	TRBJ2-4	CASIPTGTRNIQYF	TGTGCCAGCATTCCGACAGGGACGAGAAACATTCAGTACTTC
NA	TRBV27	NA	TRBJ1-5	CASSTTGQPQHF	TGTGCCAGCAGCACGACTGGGCAGCCCCAGCATTTT
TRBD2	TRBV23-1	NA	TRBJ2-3	CASSRGPGLAGGDSQGTQYF	TGCGCCAGCAGTCGAGGGCCGGGACTAGCGGGAGGGGACTCTCAAGGTACGCAGTATTTT
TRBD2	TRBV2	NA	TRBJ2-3	CASSVTSGSTDTQYF	TGTGCCAGCAGTGTAACTAGCGGGAGTACAGATACGCAGTATTTT
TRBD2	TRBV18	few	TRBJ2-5	CASSPSGRHQETQYF	TGTGCCAGCTCACCAAGCGGGAGACATCAGGAGACCCAGTACTTC
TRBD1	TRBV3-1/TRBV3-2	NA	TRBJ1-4	CASSQKGQASIFQKLFF	TGTGCCAGCAGCCAAAAGGGACAGGCGTCCATATTTCAAAAACTGTTTTTT
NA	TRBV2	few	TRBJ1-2	CAIQSKTANYGYTF	TGTGCCATCCAGAGTAAGACAGCTAACTATGGCTACACCTTC
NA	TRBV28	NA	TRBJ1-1	CASIGVLNTEAFF	TGTGCCAGCATAGGGGTTTTGAACACTGAAGCTTTCTTT
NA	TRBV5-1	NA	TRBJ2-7	CASRPPGVSLDEQYF	TGCGCCAGCAGACCGCCGGGAGTCTCTTTAGACGAGCAGTACTTC
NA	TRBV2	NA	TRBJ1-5	CASTAGPNQPQHF	TGTGCCAGCACGGCGGGGCCCAATCAGCCCCAGCATTTT
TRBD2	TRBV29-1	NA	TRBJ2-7	CSVVGLAGSYEQYF	TGCAGCGTTGTGGGACTAGCGGGATCCTACGAGCAGTACTTC
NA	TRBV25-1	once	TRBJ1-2	CASSEARQPTYF	TGTGCCAGCAGTGAGGCGAGACAGCCCACATACTTC
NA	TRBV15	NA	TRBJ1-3	CATSRDLYSGNTIYF	TGTGCCACCAGCAGAGATCTCTACTCTGGAAACACCATATATTTT